These 15 T cell receptor beta chains were all obtained from the same sample, sequenced in a study of CD8+ T cells in alopecia areata. The treatment: oral pan-JAK inhibitor, 5-10 mg twice daily. Investigators isolated RNA and reverse transcribed it into cDNA to act as the sequencing template. This table comes from immunoSEQ multiplex PCR, and its TCRdb copy is limited to in-frame clones, with some not included. The sample includes fewer than 250,000 clones, 60% to 70% seen only once; the top ten take about 0.69%. The source was CD4+ T cells sorted from blood, collected at week 4, from a patient treated with tofacitinib. Receptor source: a human donor with alopecia areata.

The chain recombines TRBV5-1 with TRBJ2-7, with D maybe TRBD1 (6 bases). CDR1 SGHRS and CDR2 YFSETQ come from the germline V gene. V lost 4 bases, J lost 4 bases, and 18 bases lay in between. CDR3 length: 15 amino acids. CDR3: CASSETGTPIYEQYF. The CDR3 DNA reads as TGCGCCAGCAGCGAGACCGGGACACCCATTTACGAGCAGTACTTC.

This clone was detected a few times. The chain employs TRBV7-9 and TRBJ2-1, with TRBD2 identical over 8 bases. The junction had 15 bases not matched to a gene; V was cut back by 8 bases and J by 6 bases. The CDR3 is 16 residues long. Germline assignment: CDR1 SEHNR and CDR2 FQNEAQ (reference sequence). The CDR3 nucleotides are TGTGCCAGCGGGTTCCCAGCGGGAGACGCTGGCAATGAGCAGTTCTTC. As protein: CASGFPAGDAGNEQFF.

The chain links TRBV28 to TRBJ1-5, with D uncertain. Trimming cost V 8 bases and J 5 bases, with 16 bases left between them. Germline CDR1 reads MDHEN; CDR2 reads SYDVKM. CDR3 length equals 14 residues. Here the CDR3 DNA reads TGTGCCAGCCTCGGGAGGACGGGATATCAGCCCCAGCATTTT. Translation: CASLGRTGYQPQHF.

This clone was observed a handful of times. The same CDR3 also results from other DNA sequences found in this sample. The rearrangement joins TRBV30 to TRBJ2-4; tentatively, D is TRBD2 (6 bases). This CDR3 has 15 amino acids. The V gene's germline CDR1 is GTSNPN and CDR2 SVGIG (reference sequence). Trimming removed 0 bases at V and 1 base at J, with 10 bases between. In DNA, the CDR3 is TGTGCCTGGAGTGTCGGTCGGGGGGCCAAAAACATTCAGTACTTC. This sequence encodes CAWSVGRGAKNIQYF.

The rearrangement joins TRBV20-1 to TRBJ2-5; D remains unclear. CDR1 and CDR2 (germline): DFQATT, SNEGSKA (reference sequence). The CDR3 has 8 amino acids. V lost 6 bases, J lost 13 bases, and 9 bases lay in between. The CDR3 DNA reads TGCAGTGCCGCGTCTGGGTACTTC. Translation gives CSAASGYF.

The rearrangement joins TRBV27 to TRBJ1-5; D unresolved. Germline V gene lookup returns CDR1 MNHEY and CDR2 SMNVEV (reference sequence). V was cut by 10 bases and J by 3 bases, with 19 bases left in between. The CDR3 contains 15 residues. The CDR3 protein is CATRSTNLANQPQHF. The CDR3 coding sequence is TGTGCCACCAGGAGCACGAATCTTGCCAATCAGCCCCAGCATTTT.

The gene calls are TRBV25-1 and TRBJ1-1; possible D gene TRBD1, 6 bases. This CDR3 spans 15 amino acids. Germline CDR1 reads MGHDK; CDR2 reads SYGVNS. The V and J ends lost 4 bases and 2 bases respectively, with 14 bases between them. Here the CDR3 reads CASSGLRGGNTEAFF. CDR3 DNA sequence: TGTGCCAGCAGTGGCCTCAGGGGAGGAAACACTGAAGCTTTCTTT.

The V gene is TRBV2, the J gene TRBJ2-5, with 7 positions matching TRBD1. The CDR3 has 15 amino acids. In germline, CDR1 is SNHLY, CDR2 FYNNEI. V lost 11 bases to trimming and J lost 1 base; unmatched junction nucleotides: 13. The CDR3 coding sequence is TGTGCCGACAATCGAGAGACAGGGACCCAAGAGACCCAGTACTTC. As protein: CADNRETGTQETQYF.

This rearrangement joins TRBV29-1 to TRBJ1-2; D uncertain. CDR1 is SQVTM, CDR2 ANQGSEA, per germline. V was clipped by 3 bases and J by 5 bases, with 10 bases between them. This CDR3 comprises 12 residues. The CDR3 loop is CSVDSPDYGYTF. The CDR3 DNA reads as TGCAGCGTTGATAGCCCCGATTATGGCTACACCTTC.

This clone was recorded a few times. The V call is TRBV7-2, the J call TRBJ2-7; D is perhaps TRBD2 (6 bases). Trimming cost V 1 base and J 3 bases, with 13 bases left between them. The CDR3 is 15 amino acids. Germline loops: CDR1 SGHTA, CDR2 FQGNSA. DNA of the CDR3: TGTGCCAGCAGCTTAGATTTAGCGGTGGGCTACGAGCAGTACTTC. Translating it yields CASSLDLAVGYEQYF.

The gene calls are TRBV10-3 and TRBJ1-2, with D possibly TRBD1 on 6 matching bases. The V and J ends lost 11 bases and 3 bases respectively, with 10 bases between them. Germline V CDR1 and CDR2: ENHRY, SYGVKD. The CDR3 extends over 11 amino acids. CDR3 residues: CASSGDYGYTF. CDR3 nucleotides: TGTGCCTCCTCAGGGGACTATGGCTACACCTTC.

CDR3 nucleotides: TGCAGCGTTGGTGTGGGGGTTGGTGAAAAACTGTTTTTT. The encoded protein is CSVGVGVGEKLFF. The chain employs TRBV29-1 and TRBJ1-4, with a weak D call TRBD1 (5 bases). V lost 4 bases and J 7 bases, leaving 13 bases between the germline ends. The CDR3 consists of 13 residues. Germline CDR1 reads SQVTM; CDR2 reads ANQGSEA.

V usage is TRBV28 and J usage is TRBJ2-3, with TRBD2 matching 11 bases. V shed 6 bases, J shed 2 bases, and the junction held 4 bases outside the gene matches. This CDR3 is 15 amino acids long. The germline gives CDR1 MDHEN, CDR2 SYDVKM. The CDR3 protein is CASSFSGRDTDTQYF. Here the CDR3 DNA reads TGTGCCAGCAGCTTTAGCGGGAGGGACACAGATACGCAGTATTTT. The full variable domain, in which reference TRBV28 and TRBJ2-3 provide the parts outside the CDR3, is DVKVTQSSRYLVKRTGEKVFLECVQDMDHENMFWYRQDPGLGLRLIYFSYDVKMKEKGDIPEGYSVSREKKERFSLILESASTNQTSMYLCASSFSGRDTDTQYFGPGTRLTVL.

This clone was counted between two and nine times. The J gene is TRBJ1-3, the V gene TRBV28; D not certain. CDR3 size: 13 residues. The germline V gene has CDR1 MDHEN and CDR2 SYDVKM. The V and J ends lost 5 bases and 4 bases respectively, with 9 bases between them. The CDR3 nucleotides read TGTGCCAGCAGTCCAACATCCGGAAACACCATATATTTT. It is translated as CASSPTSGNTIYF.

This clone was counted only a few times. The rearrangement uses TRBV6-5 and TRBJ1-5; no clear D gene. Germline CDR1 is MNHEY and CDR2 is SVGAGI. The ends were cut back, 5 bases at V and 4 bases at J, with 12 bases in the middle. CDR3 length: 14 residues. In DNA form, the CDR3 reads TGTGCCAGCAGTCTCCTCCGCGGGAATCAGCCCCAGCATTTT. Translated: CASSLLRGNQPQHF.